This T cell receptor beta chain is drawn from a study of molecular identifiers for immune sequencing clone quantification. Study-level information: Replicate experiments took RNA from around 20,000 or 100,000 naive CD8 cells, divided it five ways and sequenced four. Findings and caveats of the study: Jurkat TCR RNA from one cell was spiked into some 1 million naive cells, and it was reportedly detectable there. Over 99% of CMV-specific effector molecules, but under 1% of naive ones, were in clones above 20 copies.

In its sample, this clonotype was seen many times. Its cognate antigen is unknown. Making the bulk TCR libraries relied on previously described methods and listed TCR primers. One entry per CDR3 protein results from TCRdb running MiXCR on the PCR reads. The sample yields 70,000 to 95,000 distinct CDR3 sequences, under 20% seen once. The ends were cut back, 3 bases at V and 3 bases at J, with 6 bases in the middle. The CDR3 runs to 14 residues. CDR1 is MNHNS and CDR2 is SASEGT in the germline V gene. The chain joins TRBV6-1 to TRBJ2-6; D ambiguous. The TCR was taken from a human donor in good health. Some libraries in this study had Jurkat cell RNA spiked in. The specimen was naive CD8+ T cells from blood, with Jurkat cell RNA spiked in. Sample subset: FACS-sorted CD8+CD4-CCR7+CD45RA+ naive T cells. The CDR3 DNA reads TGTGCCAGCAGTGAGATTCGTGGGGCCAACGTCCTGACTTTC. The encoded protein is CASSEIRGANVLTF.